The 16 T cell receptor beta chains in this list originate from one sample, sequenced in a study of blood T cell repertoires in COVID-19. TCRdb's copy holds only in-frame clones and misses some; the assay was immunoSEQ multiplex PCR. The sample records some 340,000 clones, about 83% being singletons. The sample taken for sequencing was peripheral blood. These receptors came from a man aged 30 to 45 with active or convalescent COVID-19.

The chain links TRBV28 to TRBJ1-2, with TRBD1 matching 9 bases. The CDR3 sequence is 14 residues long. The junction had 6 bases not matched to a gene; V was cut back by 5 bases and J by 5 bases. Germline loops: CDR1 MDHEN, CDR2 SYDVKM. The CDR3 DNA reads TGTGCCAGCAGTAACAGGGGGCAGGTTTATGGCTACACCTTC. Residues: CASSNRGQVYGYTF.

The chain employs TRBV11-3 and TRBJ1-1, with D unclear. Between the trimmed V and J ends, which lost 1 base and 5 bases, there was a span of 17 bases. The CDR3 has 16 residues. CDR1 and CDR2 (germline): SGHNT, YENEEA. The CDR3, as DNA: TGTGCCAGCAGCTTAGTCCCCCCGGGGTTAGGAACTGAAGCTTTCTTT. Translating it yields CASSLVPPGLGTEAFF. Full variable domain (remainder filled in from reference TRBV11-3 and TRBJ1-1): EAGVVQSPRYKIIEKKQPVAFWCNPISGHNTLYWYLQNLGQGPELLIRYENEEAVDDSQLPKDRFSAERLKGVDSTLKIQPAELGDSAVYLCASSLVPPGLGTEAFFGQGTRLTVV.

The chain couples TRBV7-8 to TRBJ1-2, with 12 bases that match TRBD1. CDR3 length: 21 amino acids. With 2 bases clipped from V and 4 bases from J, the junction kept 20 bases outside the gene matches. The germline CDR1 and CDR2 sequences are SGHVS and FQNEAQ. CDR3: CASSLPSRDRGLDSVIYGYTF. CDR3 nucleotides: TGTGCCAGCAGCTTACCTTCCCGGGACAGGGGGCTAGATAGCGTTATCTATGGCTACACCTTC.

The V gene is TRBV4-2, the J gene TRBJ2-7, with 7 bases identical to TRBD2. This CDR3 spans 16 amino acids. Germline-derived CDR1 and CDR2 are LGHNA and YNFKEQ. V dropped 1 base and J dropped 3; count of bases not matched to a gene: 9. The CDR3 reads CASSQALGGVFYEQYF. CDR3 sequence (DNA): TGTGCCAGCAGCCAAGCCCTGGGAGGGGTGTTCTACGAGCAGTACTTC.

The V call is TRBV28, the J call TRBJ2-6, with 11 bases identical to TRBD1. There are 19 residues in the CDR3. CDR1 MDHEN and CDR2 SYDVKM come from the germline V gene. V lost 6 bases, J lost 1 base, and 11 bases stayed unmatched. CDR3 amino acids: CASSFDWTGGESGANVLTF. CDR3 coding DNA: TGTGCCAGCAGCTTCGATTGGACAGGGGGCGAATCTGGGGCCAACGTCCTGACTTTC. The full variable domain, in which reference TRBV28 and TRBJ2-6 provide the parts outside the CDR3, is DVKVTQSSRYLVKRTGEKVFLECVQDMDHENMFWYRQDPGLGLRLIYFSYDVKMKEKGDIPEGYSVSREKKERFSLILESASTNQTSMYLCASSFDWTGGESGANVLTFGAGSRLTVL.

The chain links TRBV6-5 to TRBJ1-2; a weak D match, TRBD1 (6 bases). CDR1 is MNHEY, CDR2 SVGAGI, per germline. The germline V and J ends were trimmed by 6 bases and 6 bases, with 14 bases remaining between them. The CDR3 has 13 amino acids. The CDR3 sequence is CASSWYGGHGYTF. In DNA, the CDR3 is TGTGCCAGCAGCTGGTATGGGGGCCATGGCTACACCTTC.

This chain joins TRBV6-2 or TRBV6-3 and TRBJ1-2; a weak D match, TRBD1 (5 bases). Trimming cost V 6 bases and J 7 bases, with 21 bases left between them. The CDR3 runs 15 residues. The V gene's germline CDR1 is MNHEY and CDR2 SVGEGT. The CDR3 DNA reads TGTGCCAGCAGCCAAGACAGTGGAGAGGCCTTTGGCTACACCTTC. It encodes CASSQDSGEAFGYTF.

The CDR3 DNA sequence: TGTGCCAGCAGTTCCTCACGGACTAGCGGTCACAATGAGCAGTTCTTC. This gives the protein CASSSSRTSGHNEQFF. The chain combines TRBV6-2 or TRBV6-3 with TRBJ2-1, with 10 positions matching TRBD2. Trimming cost V 4 bases and J 5 bases; bases outside gene matches: 8. Germline CDR1 is MNHEY and CDR2 is SVGEGT. CDR3 size: 16 residues.

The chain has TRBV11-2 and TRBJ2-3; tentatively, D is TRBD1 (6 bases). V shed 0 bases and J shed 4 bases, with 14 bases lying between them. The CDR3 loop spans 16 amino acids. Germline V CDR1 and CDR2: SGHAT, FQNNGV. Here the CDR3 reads CASSLDRAGVSDTQYF. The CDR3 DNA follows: TGTGCCAGCAGCTTAGATCGGGCAGGGGTGTCAGATACGCAGTATTTT.

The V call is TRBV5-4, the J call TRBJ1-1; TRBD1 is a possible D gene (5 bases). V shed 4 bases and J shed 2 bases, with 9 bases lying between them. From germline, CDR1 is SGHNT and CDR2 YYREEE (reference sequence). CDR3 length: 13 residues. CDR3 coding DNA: TGTGCCAGCAGCCGGGGACTTAACACTGAAGCTTTCTTT. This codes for CASSRGLNTEAFF.

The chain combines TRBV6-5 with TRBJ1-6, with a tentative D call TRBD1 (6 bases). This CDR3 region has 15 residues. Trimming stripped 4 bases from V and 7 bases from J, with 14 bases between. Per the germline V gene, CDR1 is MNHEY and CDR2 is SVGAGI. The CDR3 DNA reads TGTGCCAGCAGTTCCGGGACAAGTTTAAATTCACCCCTCCACTTT. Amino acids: CASSSGTSLNSPLHF.

This CDR3 is CASSQESTREQYF. DNA of the CDR3: TGTGCCAGCAGCCAAGAATCGACACGCGAGCAGTACTTC. This sequence joins TRBV14 and TRBJ2-7; D gene ambiguous. The germline gives CDR1 SGHDN, CDR2 FVKESK. The CDR3 runs to 13 residues. Trimming removed 0 bases from V and 6 bases from J, with 9 bases in between.

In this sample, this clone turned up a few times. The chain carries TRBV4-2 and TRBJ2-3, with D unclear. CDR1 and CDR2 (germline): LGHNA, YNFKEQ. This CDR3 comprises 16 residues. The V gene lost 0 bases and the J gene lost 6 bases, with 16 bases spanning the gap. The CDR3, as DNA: TGTGCCAGCAGCCAAGAAATGGCGGTCAATGGCGATACGCAGTATTTT. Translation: CASSQEMAVNGDTQYF.

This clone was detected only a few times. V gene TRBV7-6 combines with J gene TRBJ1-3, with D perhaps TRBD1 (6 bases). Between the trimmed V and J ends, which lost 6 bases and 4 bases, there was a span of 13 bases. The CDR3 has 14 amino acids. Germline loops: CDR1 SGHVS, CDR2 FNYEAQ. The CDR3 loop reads CASRPDSAGNTIYF. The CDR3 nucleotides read TGTGCCAGCAGACCGGACAGCGCCGGAAACACCATATATTTT.

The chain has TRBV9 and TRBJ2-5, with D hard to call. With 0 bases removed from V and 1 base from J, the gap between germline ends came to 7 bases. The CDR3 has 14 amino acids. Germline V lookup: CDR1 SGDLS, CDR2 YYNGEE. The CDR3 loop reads CASSVDPGQETQYF. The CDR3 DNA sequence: TGTGCCAGCAGCGTAGACCCAGGCCAAGAGACCCAGTACTTC.

The DNA of the CDR3 is TGCAGCGTTGTTCTTCACAATGAGCAGTTCTTC. Amino acid sequence: CSVVLHNEQFF. The V and J genes are TRBV29-1 and TRBJ2-1; D gene unclear. The CDR3 totals 11 residues. Germline V CDR1 and CDR2: SQVTM, ANQGSEA. Deletions cut 4 bases from V and 5 bases from J, with 6 bases between.